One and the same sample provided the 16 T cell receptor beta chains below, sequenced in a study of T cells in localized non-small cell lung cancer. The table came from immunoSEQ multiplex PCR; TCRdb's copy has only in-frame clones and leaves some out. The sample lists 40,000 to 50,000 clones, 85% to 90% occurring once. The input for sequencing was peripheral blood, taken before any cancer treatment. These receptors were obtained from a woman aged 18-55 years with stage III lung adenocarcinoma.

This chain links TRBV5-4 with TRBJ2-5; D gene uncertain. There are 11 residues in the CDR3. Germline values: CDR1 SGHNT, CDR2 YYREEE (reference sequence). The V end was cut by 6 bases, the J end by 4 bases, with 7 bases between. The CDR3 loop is CASTSRETQYF. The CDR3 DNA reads TGTGCCAGCACCTCAAGAGAGACCCAGTACTTC.

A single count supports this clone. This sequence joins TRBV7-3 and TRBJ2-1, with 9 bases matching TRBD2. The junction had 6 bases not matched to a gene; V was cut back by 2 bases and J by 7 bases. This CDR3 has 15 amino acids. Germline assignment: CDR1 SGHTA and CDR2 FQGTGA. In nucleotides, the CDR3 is TGTGCCAGCAGCTTAGGCAGCGGGGGGAATAATGAGCAGTTCTTC. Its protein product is CASSLGSGGNNEQFF.

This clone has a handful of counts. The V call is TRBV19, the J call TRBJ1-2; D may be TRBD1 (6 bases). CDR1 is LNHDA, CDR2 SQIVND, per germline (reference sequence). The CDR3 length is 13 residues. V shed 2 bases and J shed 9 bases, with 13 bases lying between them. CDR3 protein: CASSIRGDWSYTF. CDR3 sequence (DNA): TGTGCCAGTAGTATAAGGGGGGACTGGAGCTACACCTTC.

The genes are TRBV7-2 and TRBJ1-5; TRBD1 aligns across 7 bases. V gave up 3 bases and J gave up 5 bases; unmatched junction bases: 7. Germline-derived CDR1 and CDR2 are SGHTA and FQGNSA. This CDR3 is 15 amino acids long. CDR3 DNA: TGTGCCAGCAGCTTGGAAGTTGGGACAGATCAGCCCCAGCATTTT. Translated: CASSLEVGTDQPQHF.

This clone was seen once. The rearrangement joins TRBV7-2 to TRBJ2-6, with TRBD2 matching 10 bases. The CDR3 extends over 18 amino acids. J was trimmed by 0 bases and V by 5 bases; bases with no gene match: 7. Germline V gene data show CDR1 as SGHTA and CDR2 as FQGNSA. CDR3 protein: CASSISGGANSGANVLTF. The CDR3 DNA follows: TGTGCCAGCAGCATAAGCGGGGGGGCCAACTCTGGGGCCAACGTCCTGACTTTC.

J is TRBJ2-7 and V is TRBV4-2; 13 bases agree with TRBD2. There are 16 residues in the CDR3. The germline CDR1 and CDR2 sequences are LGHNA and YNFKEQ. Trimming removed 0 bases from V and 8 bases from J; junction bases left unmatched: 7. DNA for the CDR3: TGTGCCAGCAGCCAAGAAAAACTAGCGGGGGGGACTAAGCAGTACTTC. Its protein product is CASSQEKLAGGTKQYF.

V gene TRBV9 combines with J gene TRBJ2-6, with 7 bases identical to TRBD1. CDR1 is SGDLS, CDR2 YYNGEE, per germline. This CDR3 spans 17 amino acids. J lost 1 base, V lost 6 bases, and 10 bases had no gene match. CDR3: CASTGPGQPSGANVLTF. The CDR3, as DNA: TGTGCCAGCACCGGACCGGGACAGCCTTCTGGGGCCAACGTCCTGACTTTC.

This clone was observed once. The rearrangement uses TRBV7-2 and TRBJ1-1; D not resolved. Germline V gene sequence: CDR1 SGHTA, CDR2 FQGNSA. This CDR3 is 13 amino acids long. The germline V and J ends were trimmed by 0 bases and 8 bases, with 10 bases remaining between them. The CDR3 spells CASSLARQSEAFF. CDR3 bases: TGTGCCAGCAGCTTAGCGCGTCAGTCCGAAGCTTTCTTT.

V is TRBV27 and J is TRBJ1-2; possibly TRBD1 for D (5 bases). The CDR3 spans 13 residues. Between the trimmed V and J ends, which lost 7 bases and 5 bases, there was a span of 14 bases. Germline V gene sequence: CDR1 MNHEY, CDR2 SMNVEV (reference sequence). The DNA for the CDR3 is TGTGCCAGCAAACACCCCCAGGGTTATGGCTACACCTTC. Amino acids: CASKHPQGYGYTF.

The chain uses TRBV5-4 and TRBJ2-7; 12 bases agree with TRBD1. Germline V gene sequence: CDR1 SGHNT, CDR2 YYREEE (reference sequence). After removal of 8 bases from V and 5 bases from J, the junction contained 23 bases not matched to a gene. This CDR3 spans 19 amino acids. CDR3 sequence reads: CARTLNPSKIGTGGDEQYF. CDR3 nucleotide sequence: TGTGCCAGGACCCTGAATCCGTCGAAGATCGGGACAGGGGGCGACGAGCAGTACTTC.

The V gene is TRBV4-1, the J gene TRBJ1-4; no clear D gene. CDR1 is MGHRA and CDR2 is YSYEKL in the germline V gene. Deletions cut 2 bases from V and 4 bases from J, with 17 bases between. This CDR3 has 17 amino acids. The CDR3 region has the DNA TGCGCCAGCAGCCAAAATAGTAGGCTACAGTTTAATGAAAAACTGTTTTTT. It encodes CASSQNSRLQFNEKLFF.

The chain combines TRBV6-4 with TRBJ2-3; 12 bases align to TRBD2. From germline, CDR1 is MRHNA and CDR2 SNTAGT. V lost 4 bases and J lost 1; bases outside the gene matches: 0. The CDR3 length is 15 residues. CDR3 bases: TGTGCCAGCAGTGGACTAGCGGGGGGCACAGATACGCAGTATTTT. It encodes CASSGLAGGTDTQYF.

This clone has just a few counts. As DNA, the CDR3 is TGTGCCACCAGCAGCCTCTCCGGGGCCAAGCATGAAGCTTTCTTT. It yields the protein CATSSLSGAKHEAFF. The J gene is TRBJ1-1, the V gene TRBV2; tentatively, D is TRBD1 (5 bases). Trimming shortened V by 10 bases and J by 7 bases, and 25 bases separated the two germline ends. This CDR3 comprises 15 residues. Looked up from germline, CDR1 is SNHLY and CDR2 is FYNNEI. Using reference TRBV2 and TRBJ1-1 for the parts outside the CDR3, the full variable domain is EPEVTQTPSHQVTQMGQEVILRCVPISNHLYFYWYRQILGQKVEFLVSFYNNEISEKSEIFDDQFSVERPDGSNFTLKIRSTKLEDSAMYFCATSSLSGAKHEAFFGQGTRLTVV.

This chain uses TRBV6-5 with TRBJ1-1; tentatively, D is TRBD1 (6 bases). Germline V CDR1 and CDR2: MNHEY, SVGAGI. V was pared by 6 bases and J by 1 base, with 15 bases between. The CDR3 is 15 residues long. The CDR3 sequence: CASSNPGDANTEAFF. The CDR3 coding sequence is TGTGCCAGCAGCAACCCAGGGGATGCGAACACTGAAGCTTTCTTT.

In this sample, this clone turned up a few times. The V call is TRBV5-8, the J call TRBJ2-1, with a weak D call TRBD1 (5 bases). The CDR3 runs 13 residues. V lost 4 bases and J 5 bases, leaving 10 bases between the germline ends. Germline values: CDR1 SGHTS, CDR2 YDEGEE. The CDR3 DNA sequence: TGTGCCAGCAGCCTGAGACAGAACAATGAGCAGTTCTTC. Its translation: CASSLRQNNEQFF.

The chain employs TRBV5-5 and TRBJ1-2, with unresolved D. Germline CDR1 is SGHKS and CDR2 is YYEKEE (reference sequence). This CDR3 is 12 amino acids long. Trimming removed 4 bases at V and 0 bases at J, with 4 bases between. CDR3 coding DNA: TGTGCCAGCAGCCGAGCTAACTATGGCTACACCTTC. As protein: CASSRANYGYTF.